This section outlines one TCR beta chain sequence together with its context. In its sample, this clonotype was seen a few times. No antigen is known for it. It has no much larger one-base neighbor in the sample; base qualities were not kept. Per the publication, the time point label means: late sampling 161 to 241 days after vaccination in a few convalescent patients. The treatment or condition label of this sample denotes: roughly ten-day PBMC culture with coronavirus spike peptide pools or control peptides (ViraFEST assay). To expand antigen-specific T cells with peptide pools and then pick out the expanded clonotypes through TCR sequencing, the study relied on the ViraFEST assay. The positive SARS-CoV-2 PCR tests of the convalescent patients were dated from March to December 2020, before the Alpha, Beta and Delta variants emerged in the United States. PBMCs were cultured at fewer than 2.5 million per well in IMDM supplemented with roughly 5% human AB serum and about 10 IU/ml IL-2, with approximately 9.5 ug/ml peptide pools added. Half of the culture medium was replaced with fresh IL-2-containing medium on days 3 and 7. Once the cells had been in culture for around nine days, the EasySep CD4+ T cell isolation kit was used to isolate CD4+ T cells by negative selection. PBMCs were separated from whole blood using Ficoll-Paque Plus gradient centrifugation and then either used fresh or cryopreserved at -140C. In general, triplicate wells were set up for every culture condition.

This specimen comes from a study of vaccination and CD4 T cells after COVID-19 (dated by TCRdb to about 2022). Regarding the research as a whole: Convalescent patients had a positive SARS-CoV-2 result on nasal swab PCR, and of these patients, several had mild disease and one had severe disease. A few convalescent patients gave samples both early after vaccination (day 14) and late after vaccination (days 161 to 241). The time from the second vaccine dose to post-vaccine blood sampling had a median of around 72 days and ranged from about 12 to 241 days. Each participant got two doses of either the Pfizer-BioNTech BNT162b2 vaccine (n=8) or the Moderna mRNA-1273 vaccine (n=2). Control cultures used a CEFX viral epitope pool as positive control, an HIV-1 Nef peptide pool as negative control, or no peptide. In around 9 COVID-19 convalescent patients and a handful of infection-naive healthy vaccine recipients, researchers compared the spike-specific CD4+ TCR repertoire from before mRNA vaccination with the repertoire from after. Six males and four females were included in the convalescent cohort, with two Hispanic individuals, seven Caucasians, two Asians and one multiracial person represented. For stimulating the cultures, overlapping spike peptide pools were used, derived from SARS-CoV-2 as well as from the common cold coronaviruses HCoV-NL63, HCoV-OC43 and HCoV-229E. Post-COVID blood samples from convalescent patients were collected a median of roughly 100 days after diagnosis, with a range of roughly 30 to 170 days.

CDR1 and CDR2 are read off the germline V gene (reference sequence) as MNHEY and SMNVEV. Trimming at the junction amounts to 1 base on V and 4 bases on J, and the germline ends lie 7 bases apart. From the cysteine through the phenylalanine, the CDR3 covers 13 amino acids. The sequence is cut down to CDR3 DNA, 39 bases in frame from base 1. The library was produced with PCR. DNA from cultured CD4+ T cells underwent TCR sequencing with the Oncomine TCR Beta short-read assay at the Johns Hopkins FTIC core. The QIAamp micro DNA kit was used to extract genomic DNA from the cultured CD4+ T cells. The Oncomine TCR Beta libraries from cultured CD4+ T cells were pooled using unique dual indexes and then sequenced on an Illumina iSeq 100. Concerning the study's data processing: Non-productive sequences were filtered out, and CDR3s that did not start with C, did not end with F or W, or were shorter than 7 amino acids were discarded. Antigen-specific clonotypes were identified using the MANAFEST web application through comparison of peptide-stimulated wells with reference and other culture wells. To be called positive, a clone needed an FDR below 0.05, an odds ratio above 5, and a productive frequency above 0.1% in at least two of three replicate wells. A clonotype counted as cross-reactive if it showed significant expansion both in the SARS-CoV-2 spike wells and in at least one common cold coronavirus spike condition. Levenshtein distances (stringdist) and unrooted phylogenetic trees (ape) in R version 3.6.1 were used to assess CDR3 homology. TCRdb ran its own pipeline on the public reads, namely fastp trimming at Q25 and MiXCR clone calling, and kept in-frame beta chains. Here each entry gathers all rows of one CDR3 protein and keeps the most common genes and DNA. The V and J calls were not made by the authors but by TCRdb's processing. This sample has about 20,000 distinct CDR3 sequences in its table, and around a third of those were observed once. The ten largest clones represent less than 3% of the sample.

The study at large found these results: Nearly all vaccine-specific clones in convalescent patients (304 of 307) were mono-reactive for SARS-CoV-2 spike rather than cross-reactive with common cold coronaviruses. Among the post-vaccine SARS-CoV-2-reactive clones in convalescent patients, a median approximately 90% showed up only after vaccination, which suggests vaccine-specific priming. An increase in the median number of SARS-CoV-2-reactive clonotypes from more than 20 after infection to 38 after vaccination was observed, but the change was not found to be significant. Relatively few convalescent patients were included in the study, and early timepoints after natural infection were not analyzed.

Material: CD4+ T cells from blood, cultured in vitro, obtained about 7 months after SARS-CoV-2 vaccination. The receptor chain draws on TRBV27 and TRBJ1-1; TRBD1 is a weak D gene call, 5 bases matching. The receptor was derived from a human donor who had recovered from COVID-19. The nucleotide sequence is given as TGTGCCAGCAGTTTATTAGGGACCACTGAAGCTTTCTTT. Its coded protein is CASSLLGTTEAFF.